The clone carrying this T cell receptor (beta chain) was recorded many times. Antigen: not known. V was clipped by 0 bases and J by 6 bases, with 12 bases between them. This CDR3 is 15 amino acids long. Germline-derived CDR1 and CDR2 are SGDLS and YYNGEE. The sample is drawn from a study of T-cell memory formation after mild COVID-19. Study at large: Clusters were largely donor specific.

Study-wide results and limits: That cross-reactive memory joined was suggested by some responding clones appearing in pre-infection memory. Later expanders leaned toward CD4+, whereas clones contracting from day 15 to 85 were balanced CD4/CD8.

Amplification by 5'RACE using constant-segment primers produced TCR alpha and TCR beta cDNA libraries that carried sample barcodes and UMIs. TCRdb redid the calling of the 5' RACE reads with MiXCR, one entry per CDR3 protein. The sample lists roughly 150,000 distinct CDR3 sequences, roughly 15% seen once, with 11% to 15% in the top ten. The gene calls are TRBV9 and TRBJ2-2; D may match TRBD1 or TRBD2 (5 bases each). This receptor was taken from an adult woman who had mild COVID-19 (a few samples of this study predate the infection). Cell type and time point are not known. Sequences were obtained from PBMCs or a T cell subset sorted from them (not recorded which). This CDR3 is CASSVGGPGAGELFF. The CDR3 DNA reads as TGTGCCAGCAGCGTAGGGGGCCCCGGGGCCGGGGAGCTGTTTTTT.